Below, 18 T cell receptor beta chains from the same sample are listed, as sequenced in a study of blood T cell repertoires in COVID-19. Generated by immunoSEQ multiplex PCR, the TCRdb table keeps only in-frame clones and is missing some. The sample lists nearly 110,000 clones; 70% to 75% were seen once. The sequenced sample was peripheral blood. These receptors came from a human donor with acute or convalescent COVID-19. The donor label of this sample is uncertain.

This chain uses TRBV30 with TRBJ1-1, with TRBD1 matching 8 bases. The CDR3 runs to 13 residues. The germline gives CDR1 GTSNPN, CDR2 SVGIG (reference sequence). V shed 2 bases, J shed 4 bases, and the junction held 3 bases outside the gene matches. As DNA, the CDR3 is TGTGCCTGGAGTACGACAGGGGCCACTGAAGCTTTCTTT. Amino acid sequence: CAWSTTGATEAFF.

The chain joins TRBV7-2 to TRBJ1-5; D is unclear. The CDR3 has 16 residues. The germline V gene encodes CDR1 SGHTA and CDR2 FQGNSA. V was trimmed by 5 bases and J by 0 bases, leaving 14 bases between them. CDR3 residues: CASSPGSLYSNQPQHF. The CDR3 DNA is TGTGCCAGCAGCCCCGGTAGTCTCTATAGCAATCAGCCCCAGCATTTT.

The chain joins TRBV18 to TRBJ2-7, with a weak D call TRBD2 (6 bases). This CDR3 is built from 13 residues. V shed 4 bases and J shed 3 bases, with 10 bases lying between them. Germline CDR1 and CDR2: KGHSH and LQKENI. CDR3 protein: CASSRDSYYEQYV. The CDR3 bases are TGTGCCAGCTCACGGGACTCATACTACGAGCAGTACGTC.

The sample holds a few counts of this clone. The chain combines TRBV5-1 with TRBJ1-2; D perhaps matches TRBD1 (6 bases). The CDR3 has 13 residues. The V end was cut by 0 bases, the J end by 3 bases, with 6 bases between. Germline V gene sequence: CDR1 SGHRS, CDR2 YFSETQ. CDR3 protein: CASSLDRDYGYTF. The CDR3 nucleotides are TGCGCCAGCAGCTTGGACAGGGACTATGGCTACACCTTC.

The chain carries TRBV19 and TRBJ2-1; D might be TRBD1 (5 bases). V lost 5 bases and J lost 5, with 19 bases in between. This CDR3 has 16 amino acids. Looked up from germline, CDR1 is LNHDA and CDR2 is SQIVND (reference sequence). The CDR3 loop reads CASSPSGRVYNNEQFF. Written as DNA, the CDR3 is TGTGCCAGTAGTCCCTCGGGCAGGGTGTACAACAATGAGCAGTTCTTC.

The rearrangement links TRBV12-3 or TRBV12-4 to TRBJ2-1; D is undetermined. The ends were cut back, 3 bases at V and 10 bases at J, with 13 bases in the middle. The CDR3 spans 13 residues. The CDR3 sequence is CASSFTSGLEQFF. The CDR3 DNA reads as TGTGCCAGCAGTTTTACCTCAGGCCTCGAGCAGTTCTTC.

The rearrangement links TRBV7-2 to TRBJ1-2; D is uncertain. Trimming took off 2 bases at V and 0 bases at J, with 7 bases between the two ends. This CDR3 spans 14 amino acids. Germline V gene lookup returns CDR1 SGHTA and CDR2 FQGNSA. This CDR3 reads CASSLYRANYGYTF. The CDR3 DNA is TGTGCCAGCAGCTTATATCGGGCTAACTATGGCTACACCTTC.

The chain couples TRBV10-3 to TRBJ1-2; D unclear. The CDR3 runs 16 residues. CDR1 and CDR2 (germline): ENHRY, SYGVKD. The ends were cut back, 2 bases at V and 3 bases at J, with 16 bases in the middle. CDR3 bases: TGTGCCATCAGTGAGCCCGGCTCGGGATACGACTATGGCTACACCTTC. It specifies CAISEPGSGYDYGYTF.

This chain joins TRBV11-2 and TRBJ2-7; 8 bases are a match to TRBD2. The CDR3 covers 17 residues. With V trimmed by 0 bases and J by 7 bases, 14 bases remained unmatched. Germline values: CDR1 SGHAT, CDR2 FQNNGV. Here the CDR3 DNA reads TGTGCCAGCAGCTTAGAGAGGAGCGGGGGCATTCTAGGGGAGCAGTACTTC. Amino acids: CASSLERSGGILGEQYF.

The chain carries TRBV6-5 and TRBJ1-2; D call uncertain. This CDR3 has 15 residues. Looked up from germline, CDR1 is MNHEY and CDR2 is SVGAGI. Trimming took 6 bases from V and 0 from J, leaving 14 bases between them. CDR3 nucleotides: TGTGCCAGCAGCCCAGGTCTTATGACTAACTATGGCTACACCTTC. Translation gives CASSPGLMTNYGYTF.

This clone was counted between two and nine times. V and J are TRBV5-1 and TRBJ2-3; 9 bases are a match to TRBD2. CDR1 is SGHRS and CDR2 is YFSETQ in the germline V gene. The CDR3 extends over 17 amino acids. With 4 bases clipped from V and 4 bases from J, the junction kept 13 bases outside the gene matches. The CDR3 region has the DNA TGCGCCAGCAGCCCCCGGGCGGGGGGGCCGAGGGCAGATACGCAGTATTTT. Its translation: CASSPRAGGPRADTQYF. The full variable domain, in which reference TRBV5-1 and TRBJ2-3 provide the parts outside the CDR3, is KAGVTQTPRYLIKTRGQQVTLSCSPISGHRSVSWYQQTPGQGLQFLFEYFSETQRNKGNFPGRFSGRQFSNSRSEMNVSTLELGDSALYLCASSPRAGGPRADTQYFGPGTRLTVL.

V gene TRBV6-2 or TRBV6-3 combines with J gene TRBJ1-4; D perhaps matches TRBD1 (5 bases). This CDR3 is 15 amino acids long. Trimming shortened V by 6 bases and J by 0 bases, and 11 bases separated the two germline ends. Germline V gene lookup returns CDR1 MNHEY and CDR2 SVGEGT. The CDR3 region is CASSRQTATNEKLFF. The CDR3 bases are TGTGCCAGCAGCCGACAGACTGCAACTAATGAAAAACTGTTTTTT.

The V gene is TRBV2, the J gene TRBJ2-3; TRBD1 aligns across 9 bases. The germline V gene has CDR1 SNHLY and CDR2 FYNNEI. The trim removed 4 bases at V and 6 bases at J, leaving 8 bases unmatched. This CDR3 has 15 residues. CDR3 nucleotides: TGTGCCAGCAGTGGCCCACAGGGGGCCACGGATACGCAGTATTTT. Translated: CASSGPQGATDTQYF.

The rearrangement links TRBV7-2 to TRBJ2-3; 9 nucleotides agree with TRBD2. CDR3 size: 15 residues. Germline assignment: CDR1 SGHTA and CDR2 FQGNSA. V lost 5 bases, J lost 4 bases, and 7 bases stayed unmatched. CDR3 sequence: CASSLSGGWADTQYF. Here the CDR3 DNA reads TGTGCCAGCAGCCTAAGCGGGGGGTGGGCAGATACGCAGTATTTT.

CDR3 loop: CASSPLAGGPQETQYF. CDR3 coding DNA: TGTGCCAGCAGCCCATTAGCGGGGGGCCCTCAAGAGACCCAGTACTTC. The chain links TRBV5-6 to TRBJ2-5, with 10 nucleotides matching TRBD2. J was trimmed by 2 bases and V by 4 bases; bases with no gene match: 8. The CDR3 runs to 16 residues. Germline V CDR1 and CDR2: SGHDT, YYEEEE.

J is TRBJ2-2 and V is TRBV5-5; 12 positions agree with TRBD2. Looked up from germline, CDR1 is SGHKS and CDR2 is YYEKEE (reference sequence). The CDR3 is 17 residues long. V was clipped by 1 base and J by 4 bases; unmatched bases: 5. CDR3 nucleotides: TGTGCCAGCAGCTTGTCACTAGCGGGGGGACCCACCGGGGAGCTGTTTTTT. As protein: CASSLSLAGGPTGELFF.

The rearrangement uses TRBV5-1 and TRBJ1-1; possibly TRBD1 for D (6 bases). Trimming shortened V by 4 bases and J by 5 bases, and 18 bases separated the two germline ends. This CDR3 has 15 amino acids. Germline V gene lookup returns CDR1 SGHRS and CDR2 YFSETQ. The CDR3 nucleotides are TGCGCCAGCAGCCCGATGGGGGCGTACGGGACTGAAGCTTTCTTT. Protein sequence: CASSPMGAYGTEAFF.

The chain links TRBV5-1 to TRBJ1-6; 8 bases map to TRBD1. V was clipped by 5 bases and J by 4 bases; unmatched bases: 8. This CDR3 is 16 amino acids long. In germline, CDR1 is SGHRS, CDR2 YFSETQ. CDR3 in DNA: TGCGCCAGCAGAACCGGGACAGGAGAATATAATTCACCCCTCCACTTT. Protein product: CASRTGTGEYNSPLHF. Full variable domain (outside the CDR3, taken from reference TRBV5-1 and TRBJ1-6): KAGVTQTPRYLIKTRGQQVTLSCSPISGHRSVSWYQQTPGQGLQFLFEYFSETQRNKGNFPGRFSGRQFSNSRSEMNVSTLELGDSALYLCASRTGTGEYNSPLHFGNGTRLTVT.